This T cell receptor (beta chain) was sequenced for a study of blood T cell repertoires in COVID-19. The overall study: The cDNA or gDNA used as material had been derived from T cells, B-cell-depleted T cells, or PBMCs.

CDR3 length: 15 amino acids. Germline values: CDR1 SGHRS, CDR2 YFSETQ. Trimming pared 2 bases from V and 0 bases from J, leaving 9 bases between. How the authors handled the data: Reference gene primer amplification yielded estimated nucleated cell counts. Here immunoSEQ multiplex PCR was the method, and the copy in TCRdb shows in-frame clones only, minus some. V, J and clone size reflect that table, while D and trimming were determined from the DNA. There are 67,000 or so clones in the sample; about four fifths occur only once, and about 0.83% lies in the top ten. The sequence was collected from a woman aged 65 to 85 with acute or convalescent COVID-19. The rearrangement links TRBV5-1 to TRBJ1-3; D is unresolved. Input material: peripheral blood. CDR3 sequence: CASSLNQFSGNTIYF. The CDR3 DNA follows: TGCGCCAGCAGCTTAAACCAGTTCTCTGGAAACACCATATATTTT.